The present T cell receptor beta chain was sequenced within a study of radiotherapy plus CTLA-4 blockade in lung cancer. TCRdb's table, derived via immunoSEQ multiplex PCR, lists solely in-frame clones and lacks some. The table shows roughly 88,000 clones, with roughly 80% occurring only once. In germline, CDR1 is LNHDA, CDR2 SQIVND (reference sequence). V shed 5 bases and J shed 4 bases, with 17 bases lying between them. The CDR3 length is 15 residues. The TCR was taken from a human donor with non-small cell lung cancer who had stable disease on radiotherapy plus ipilimumab. The chain couples TRBV19 to TRBJ1-2; D is unresolved. This material consisted of peripheral blood, taken from a patient treated with radiotherapy plus ipilimumab. This CDR3 is CASSAQRTKGYGYTF. The CDR3 DNA reads as TGTGCCAGTAGTGCTCAAAGGACTAAGGGCTATGGCTACACCTTC.